Following are 25 T cell receptor beta chains from one sample sequenced in a study of OX40 agonist ivuxolimab in advanced cancers. Measured with immunoSEQ multiplex PCR; TCRdb has only the in-frame clones, and not every one. The sample gives more than 65,000 clones, about three quarters of which show up once; under 2.5% is in the top ten. The material was CD4+ or CD8+ T cells sorted from blood, obtained in a trial of the OX40 agonist ivuxolimab. All receptors derive from an adult with an advanced solid tumor such as melanoma, head and neck, liver or kidney cancer.

The chain uses TRBV4-2 and TRBJ1-2, with 7 positions matching TRBD1. Looked up from germline, CDR1 is LGHNA and CDR2 is YNFKEQ. With V trimmed by 4 bases and J by 2 bases, 7 bases remained unmatched. This CDR3 contains 15 residues. The CDR3 DNA sequence: TGTGCCAGCAGCCCGAACGAGGGGGCGAACTATGGCTACACCTTC. It encodes CASSPNEGANYGYTF.

J is TRBJ1-2 and V is TRBV2; D is unclear. V was clipped by 3 bases and J by 0 bases, with 11 bases between them. Germline loops: CDR1 SNHLY, CDR2 FYNNEI. This CDR3 spans 15 amino acids. CDR3 in amino acids: CASSDQVLANYGYTF. In DNA, the CDR3 is TGTGCCAGCAGTGATCAAGTCTTAGCTAACTATGGCTACACCTTC. The full variable domain, rest sourced from reference TRBV2 and TRBJ1-2, is EPEVTQTPSHQVTQMGQEVILRCVPISNHLYFYWYRQILGQKVEFLVSFYNNEISEKSEIFDDQFSVERPDGSNFTLKIRSTKLEDSAMYFCASSDQVLANYGYTFGSGTRLTVV.

The chain is built from TRBV6-6 and TRBJ1-2, with D unclear. The V end was cut by 6 bases, the J end by 5 bases, with 16 bases between. The germline V gene encodes CDR1 MNHNY and CDR2 SVGAGI (reference sequence). The CDR3 runs to 14 residues. CDR3 region: CASSSGGSGYGYTF. CDR3 coding DNA: TGTGCCAGCAGCTCCGGTGGTAGTGGATATGGCTACACCTTC.

This sequence joins TRBV6-6 and TRBJ2-1, with D possibly TRBD2 on 6 matching bases. V lost 8 bases and J 1 base, leaving 12 bases between the germline ends. Germline V gene data show CDR1 as MNHNY and CDR2 as SVGAGI (reference sequence). The CDR3 is made up of 14 amino acids. The CDR3 DNA reads TGTGCCAGCCGCGTAGCGGATTCCTACAATGAGCAGTTCTTC. It encodes CASRVADSYNEQFF.

The chain employs TRBV5-1 and TRBJ1-2; D gene uncertain. The ends were cut back, 0 bases at V and 5 bases at J, with 5 bases in the middle. The CDR3 sequence is 12 residues long. From germline, CDR1 is SGHRS and CDR2 YFSETQ. The CDR3 loop reads CASSLGQYGYTF. The CDR3 DNA sequence: TGCGCCAGCAGCTTGGGACAATATGGCTACACCTTC. The full variable domain, in which reference TRBV5-1 and TRBJ1-2 provide the parts outside the CDR3, is KAGVTQTPRYLIKTRGQQVTLSCSPISGHRSVSWYQQTPGQGLQFLFEYFSETQRNKGNFPGRFSGRQFSNSRSEMNVSTLELGDSALYLCASSLGQYGYTFGSGTRLTVV.

The V gene is TRBV7-2, the J gene TRBJ2-5; weak D call: TRBD2 (5 bases). V was pared by 4 bases and J by 5 bases, with 17 bases between. The CDR3 is 15 residues long. Germline V gene data show CDR1 as SGHTA and CDR2 as FQGNSA. The CDR3 loop reads CASSSAGQSVETQYF. In DNA form, the CDR3 reads TGTGCCAGCAGCTCGGCGGGCCAGTCAGTCGAGACCCAGTACTTC.

This clone occurred a few times. The chain employs TRBV7-6 and TRBJ2-5; the D is unclear. Trimming shortened V by 2 bases and J by 4 bases, and 8 bases separated the two germline ends. CDR3 length: 13 residues. Germline CDR1 and CDR2: SGHVS and FNYEAQ. The DNA for the CDR3 is TGTGCCAGCAGCTTACGTATTAGAGAGACCCAGTACTTC. Translating gives CASSLRIRETQYF. The variable domain in full, completed from reference TRBV7-6 and TRBJ2-5, reads GAGVSQSPRYKVTKRGQDVALRCDPISGHVSLYWYRQALGQGPEFLTYFNYEAQQDKSGLPNDRFSAERPEGSISTLTIQRTEQRDSAMYRCASSLRIRETQYFGPGTRLLVL.

V gene TRBV18 combines with J gene TRBJ1-3; maybe TRBD1 (5 bases). The CDR3 is 15 amino acids. V was trimmed by 2 bases and J by 3 bases, leaving 11 bases between them. CDR1 and CDR2 (germline): KGHSH, LQKENI. CDR3 bases: TGTGCCAGCTCACCAGGAGGGGCGGTTGGAAACACCATATATTTT. Translating gives CASSPGGAVGNTIYF.

This clone was detected once. The chain recombines TRBV6-6 with TRBJ2-1, with D perhaps matching TRBD1 (5 bases). Per the germline V gene, CDR1 is MNHNY and CDR2 is SVGAGI (reference sequence). The CDR3 sequence is 15 residues long. Deletions cut 6 bases from V and 3 bases from J, with 15 bases between. The CDR3 loop is CASRRQGSGYNEQFF. For the CDR3, the DNA is TGTGCCAGCAGGCGCCAGGGAAGTGGCTACAATGAGCAGTTCTTC.

J is TRBJ2-1 and V is TRBV11-3; no firm D call. Trimming stripped 1 base from V and 3 bases from J, with 10 bases between. Germline V gene lookup returns CDR1 SGHNT and CDR2 YENEEA. The CDR3 extends over 15 amino acids. Written as DNA, the CDR3 is TGTGCCAGCAGCTTAGTGGGAAACGGCTACAATGAGCAGTTCTTC. This gives the protein CASSLVGNGYNEQFF.

The gene calls are TRBV28 and TRBJ2-5; TRBD2 is a possible D gene (6 bases). With 2 bases removed from V and 7 bases from J, the gap between germline ends came to 20 bases. Germline V gives CDR1 MDHEN, CDR2 SYDVKM. The CDR3 contains 16 residues. The CDR3 DNA is TGTGCCAGCAGTTTAGGCGGGGAAGGGTCGTTGGGGACCCAGTACTTC. Residues: CASSLGGEGSLGTQYF.

The chain couples TRBV21-1 to TRBJ1-3; the DNA was not compared with TRBD1, the D call given in the table. TRBV21-1 is shown as a pseudogene. CDR3 length: 18 amino acids. CDR3 in amino acids: CASSRQVRFRPFVNTIYF. As DNA, the CDR3 is TGTGCCAGCAGCAGACAAGTCAGGTTTAGGCCCTTTGTAAACACCATATATTTT.

The chain recombines TRBV28 with TRBJ1-5, with a tentative D call TRBD1 (5 bases). Per the germline V gene, CDR1 is MDHEN and CDR2 is SYDVKM. The CDR3 contains 16 residues. Trimming took 7 bases from V and 4 from J, leaving 20 bases between them. CDR3 protein: CASTLPRGGANQPQHF. The DNA of the CDR3 is TGTGCCAGCACCTTACCGCGGGGGGGTGCAAATCAGCCCCAGCATTTT.

This chain joins TRBV5-5 and TRBJ2-5; 7 bases agree with TRBD2. Germline V gene data show CDR1 as SGHKS and CDR2 as YYEKEE (reference sequence). The CDR3 is 16 residues long. J gave up 7 bases and V 4 bases, and 16 bases lay outside the gene matches. The CDR3 spells CASSLEQLAVPGTQYF. DNA of the CDR3: TGTGCCAGCAGCCTCGAGCAGCTAGCGGTACCTGGGACCCAGTACTTC.

The chain links TRBV4-1 to TRBJ2-7; 10 bases line up with TRBD1. With 3 bases clipped from V and 9 bases from J, the junction kept 14 bases outside the gene matches. CDR3 length: 16 residues. The germline V gene encodes CDR1 MGHRA and CDR2 YSYEKL. The CDR3 DNA follows: TGCGCCAGCAGCCAGACACCGGGACAGGGGAGGCACGCGCAGTACTTC. Translated, it gives CASSQTPGQGRHAQYF.

The V and J genes are TRBV6-1 and TRBJ1-1; D not resolved. Deletions cut 5 bases from V and 6 bases from J, with 13 bases between. From germline, CDR1 is MNHNS and CDR2 SASEGT. The CDR3 runs to 13 residues. The CDR3 loop reads CASSHLQSPEAFF. The DNA for the CDR3 is TGTGCCAGCAGTCATTTACAGAGCCCTGAAGCTTTCTTT.

V gene TRBV4-1 combines with J gene TRBJ1-5; 11 bases align to TRBD1. Germline trimming cut 1 base from V and 5 bases from J; bases unmatched to any gene: 1. CDR3 length: 15 amino acids. Germline V gives CDR1 MGHRA, CDR2 YSYEKL. This CDR3 is CASSQGTGGYQPQHF. The CDR3 nucleotides read TGCGCCAGCAGCCAAGGGACAGGGGGCTATCAGCCCCAGCATTTT.

This clone was detected a few times. The J gene is TRBJ1-4, the V gene TRBV18; TRBD1 matches 8 bases. Looked up from germline, CDR1 is KGHSH and CDR2 is LQKENI. The CDR3 length is 15 residues. J was trimmed by 7 bases and V by 3 bases; bases with no gene match: 7. CDR3 DNA sequence: TGTGCCAGCTCACCGCGGACAGGGCCGAGTGAAAAACTGTTTTTT. Translating it yields CASSPRTGPSEKLFF.

The V call is TRBV5-6, the J call TRBJ2-3, with a weak D call TRBD2 (6 bases). This CDR3 comprises 13 residues. Between the trimmed V and J ends, which lost 2 bases and 5 bases, there was a span of 9 bases. Germline values: CDR1 SGHDT, CDR2 YYEEEE. CDR3 sequence (DNA): TGTGCCAGCAGCTTAGGCGGGGTAGATACGCAGTATTTT. This translates into CASSLGGVDTQYF.

This clone has more than one count but fewer than ten. V usage is TRBV6-1 and J usage is TRBJ1-2; no clear D. This CDR3 contains 15 residues. The germline gives CDR1 MNHNS, CDR2 SASEGT. The V and J ends lost 7 bases and 0 bases respectively, with 15 bases between them. In DNA, the CDR3 is TGTGCCAGCACTACTACATCTGGAGCTAACTATGGCTACACCTTC. Encoded protein: CASTTTSGANYGYTF.

The gene calls are TRBV30 and TRBJ2-1; D not resolved. The V gene's germline CDR1 is GTSNPN and CDR2 SVGIG (reference sequence). Trimming took 4 bases from V and 7 from J, leaving 8 bases between them. The CDR3 spans 11 residues. Here the CDR3 DNA reads TGTGCCTGGAAGTTTAGGAATGAGCAGTTCTTC. Protein product: CAWKFRNEQFF.

J is TRBJ1-5 and V is TRBV28; no definite D call. The CDR3 loop spans 13 amino acids. From germline, CDR1 is MDHEN and CDR2 SYDVKM. V gave up 4 bases and J gave up 6 bases, with 10 bases separating them. For the CDR3, the DNA is TGTGCCAGCAGTTCCTACTCGGGTCAGCCCCAGCATTTT. Translated, it gives CASSSYSGQPQHF.

This CDR3 reads CASSRDLDSYGYTF. In DNA form, the CDR3 reads TGCGCCAGCAGCCGGGACTTAGATTCCTATGGCTACACCTTC. The chain carries TRBV5-1 and TRBJ1-2; tentatively, D is TRBD1 (5 bases). Trimming took off 4 bases at V and 4 bases at J, with 14 bases between the two ends. The CDR3 contains 14 residues. The germline CDR1 and CDR2 sequences are SGHRS and YFSETQ.

This clone was seen a handful of times. This rearrangement joins TRBV7-8 to TRBJ1-1; 9 positions match TRBD1. V trimming: 4 bases; J trimming: 2 bases; junction bases outside the gene matches: 8. This CDR3 is 16 amino acids long. CDR1 is SGHVS and CDR2 is FQNEAQ in the germline V gene. CDR3: CASSSISGQGNTEAFF. The CDR3 nucleotides read TGTGCCAGCAGCTCCATTTCGGGACAGGGAAACACTGAAGCTTTCTTT.

The chain is built from TRBV4-1 and TRBJ2-1, with 10 bases lining up with TRBD2. The V segment lost 6 bases and the J segment 7 bases; nucleotides outside the gene matches: 12. This CDR3 comprises 16 residues. Germline assignment: CDR1 MGHRA and CDR2 YSYEKL. CDR3 sequence (DNA): TGCGCCAGCAGGGCGGTTCCTAGCGGGGGTGGGAATGAGCAGTTCTTC. Protein product: CASRAVPSGGGNEQFF.